This T cell receptor beta chain was recorded in a study of cytotoxic CD8 clonotypes in ibrutinib-treated CLL (dated by TCRdb to 2020 to 2022). Context from the whole study: In this cohort, some 16 patients were treatment-naive and 11 to 12 were relapsed/refractory, while around 17 had unmutated IGHV. Cryopreserved peripheral blood mononuclear cells were obtained prior to treatment, at the time of response, and at either disease progression or sustained remission. Longitudinal samples were available for about 30% of the 86 trial participants. Samples averaged roughly 260,000 productive templates and roughly 86,000 productive rearrangements. Patients were still on ibrutinib when every remission and progressive disease sample was collected. Responses were partial in 25 or so patients and complete in 2; after median about 63 months follow-up, 14 stayed in remission and about twelve progressed. The response samples were drawn at a median of approximately 11 months into treatment, with a range of roughly 6 to 36 months. The full study reports these points: Sampling times were not matched between patients in sustained remission and patients whose disease was progressing, and lymph node repertoires were not examined. Public clonotypes were rare and either shrank or stayed stable during treatment, and the rise in clonality at ibrutinib response reflected expansion of private clonotypes. At baseline, clonality was higher than in age-matched healthy donors and showed a strong correlation with circulating CD8+ T-cell counts. Clonality increased at ibrutinib response, stayed stable in sustained remission, and fell back toward baseline at progression.

A distance of 3 bases separates the germline ends of V and J, which lose 3 bases and 6 bases respectively. From cysteine to phenylalanine, the CDR3 is 11 amino acids long. Only the CDR3 DNA is retained, 33 bases long and in frame from the first base. The CDR1 and CDR2 encoded by the germline V gene are ENHRY and SYGVKD. A note on this clone: Its antigen specificity is not known. No per-base quality is available; no much larger clone lies one base away.

The time point label, read with the paper, signifies: approximately eleven months on ibrutinib. For TCR beta library preparation, approximately 2 micrograms of genomic DNA were isolated from cryopreserved PBMCs. High-throughput TCR beta sequencing was performed on longitudinal blood samples from CLL patients receiving ibrutinib monotherapy. The patients took part in an open-label, single-center phase 2 trial of ibrutinib monotherapy. Each clonotype received, on average, about 10x coverage in deep resolution sequencing performed on a MiSeq, where the target depth lay between 1 in 1 million and 1 in 200,000 T cells. The immunoSEQ hsTCRB Kit was used to generate TCR beta libraries. Regarding the original processing steps: The data were analyzed with ImmunoSEQ Analyzer and ImmunoSEQ Data Assistant, and V, D and J gene assignments followed IMGT definitions. Clonality was computed as one minus normalized Shannon entropy of productive rearrangement frequencies, ranging from 0 to 1. Only overrepresented clonotypes making up at least 0.05% of each patient's repertoire were included in the public clonotype analysis. Fewer than 15 age-matched healthy donor repertoires from immuneACCESS served as clonality controls. TCRdb obtained this table from immuneACCESS and retained in-frame rearrangements with V and J assigned. These tables miss some clones; where compared with another copy, unresolved V genes account for less than half of the shortfall, and the remainder is unexplained. V and J calls and clone size are copied from that table; D and trimming were computed from the DNA. Across this sample there are about 140,000 clones, with approximately 77% seen only once. The top ten clonotypes cover approximately 27% of the sample.

The chain is made from TRBV10-3 and TRBJ2-1, with the D gene call left open. The sample here was PBMCs, taken after 12 months of ibrutinib treatment. This TCR was sampled from a human donor with chronic lymphocytic leukemia. The nucleotide sequence reads as follows: TGTGCCATCAGTGATATCAATGAGCAGTTCTTC. This sequence encodes CAISDINEQFF.